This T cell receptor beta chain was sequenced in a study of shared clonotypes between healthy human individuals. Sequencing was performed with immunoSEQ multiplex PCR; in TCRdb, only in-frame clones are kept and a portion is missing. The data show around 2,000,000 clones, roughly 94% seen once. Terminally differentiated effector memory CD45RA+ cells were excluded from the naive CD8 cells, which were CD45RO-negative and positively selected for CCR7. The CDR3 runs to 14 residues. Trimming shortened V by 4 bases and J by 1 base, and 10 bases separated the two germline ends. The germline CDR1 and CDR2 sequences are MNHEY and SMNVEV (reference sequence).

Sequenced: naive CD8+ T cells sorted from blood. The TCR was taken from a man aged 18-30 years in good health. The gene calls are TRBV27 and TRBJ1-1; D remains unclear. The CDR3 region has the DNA TGTGCCAGCAGTTCCTCCCGGGGGAACACTGAAGCTTTCTTT. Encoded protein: CASSSSRGNTEAFF.